This T cell receptor (beta chain) was obtained from a study of regulatory T cells in long-lasting Graves disease. Indicated time point: newly diagnosed GD, antithyroid drugs for less than 3 months. With RNA extracted from PBMCs as input, the TCR library was made. This clonotype was detected ten times or more. Its antigen is undetermined. Study conclusions and caveats: Persistent Graves' disease cases displayed lower TCR diversity than newly diagnosed ones. The study examined only peripheral blood, not thyroid tissue. Persistent disease showed a preference for TRBV28, TRBJ1-2 and TRBJ2-5.

Trimming took 5 bases from V and 4 from J, leaving 11 bases between them. CDR3 length equals 12 residues. Germline V gene sequence: CDR1 SQVTM, CDR2 ANQGSEA. Arm-PCR of CDR3 regions with iRepertoire HTBI primers generated TCR beta libraries. TCRdb re-called the multiplex PCR reads with MiXCR, one entry per CDR3 protein. The data contain some 560,000 distinct CDR3 sequences, approximately 16% of them singletons. This sample also appeared in a second study, on T cells in Graves' hyperthyroidism and ophthalmopathy. From that second work: Not enrolled were patients with uncontrolled infection, other autoimmune disease, pregnancy or lactation.

The source is a woman aged 35 to 60 with Graves disease. The chain employs TRBV29-1 and TRBJ2-5; D might be TRBD2 (6 bases). The input for sequencing was peripheral blood mononuclear cells (PBMCs), taken at new diagnosis, from a patient treated with antithyroid drugs. CDR3 amino acids: CSVIWGGETQYF. The DNA for the CDR3 is TGCAGCGTTATTTGGGGAGGAGAGACCCAGTACTTC.